This TCR beta chain was recovered during a study of blood T cells in healthy people across ages. Each donor had 9 to 10 milliliters of peripheral blood drawn. Extractions gave at least 5.5 micrograms of total RNA per sample. PCR was performed a second time for about 7 to 12 cycles using a sample-barcoded 5' primer and a J-beta primer mix. TCRdb passed the 5' RACE reads through MiXCR, listing each CDR3 protein once. The sample yields over 600,000 distinct CDR3 sequences, 35% to 60% seen once. The CDR3 contains 11 residues. Germline loops: CDR1 SQVTM, CDR2 ANQGSEA. Note on this clonotype: The target antigen is unknown.

The study's findings and limits: In the absence of known donor CMV status, changes in expanded clonotypes were possibly confounded.

This chain uses TRBV29-1 with TRBJ2-7; tentatively, D is TRBD1 (7 bases). The DNA end favors TRBJ2-4, so the J call may be wrong. Material: blood. The TCR originated in an elderly man in good health. CDR3 bases: TGCAGCACCAGCAGGGGGGACATTCAGTACTTC. Translated, it gives CSTSRGDIQYF.